This T cell receptor beta chain was captured in a study of blood T cell repertoires in COVID-19. Study context: Researchers got acute and convalescent COVID-19 samples from the United States, Italy and Spain.

CDR1 and CDR2 (germline): LNHDA, SQIVND (reference sequence). This CDR3 is 13 amino acids long. V was clipped by 10 bases and J by 3 bases, with 16 bases between them. Patients at the Seattle site were enrolled during active infection and followed longitudinally. Under the authors' procedure: Cell counts per sample came from amplifying reference gene primers. Generated by immunoSEQ multiplex PCR, the TCRdb table keeps only in-frame clones and is missing some. V and J calls plus clone size are reproduced from that table; the DNA served to infer D and trimming. Altogether more than 200,000 clones are present, 70% to 90% being singletons, with the ten largest covering 9.5% to 13%.

This sequence joins TRBV19 and TRBJ2-7, with D tentatively TRBD1 (5 bases). The sample consisted of peripheral blood. This TCR derives from a man aged 50-60 years with COVID-19, enrolled during active disease. The CDR3 spells CATLDRSHYEQYF. The CDR3 DNA is TGTGCCACCCTAGACAGAAGTCACTACGAGCAGTACTTC.